This entry is about one T cell receptor (beta chain). Its antigen is currently unknown. Using immunoSEQ multiplex PCR, the repertoire was profiled, and TCRdb retains in-frame clones only, with some absent. The table lists roughly 81,000 clones, approximately 83% of them singletons. This sample stems from a study of OX40 agonist ivuxolimab in advanced cancers. Overall study findings and caveats: Averaging showed that CD8+ T cells had more expanded clones than CD4+ did.

V trimming: 1 base; J trimming: 10 bases; junction bases outside the gene matches: 3. From germline, CDR1 is LGHNA and CDR2 YNFKEQ. The CDR3 loop spans 15 amino acids. The source material was CD4+ or CD8+ T cells sorted from blood, sampled in a trial of the OX40 agonist ivuxolimab. The sequence derives from an adult with an advanced solid tumor such as melanoma, head and neck, liver or kidney cancer. The V gene is TRBV4-2, the J gene TRBJ2-1; 14 nucleotides align to TRBD2. For the CDR3, the DNA is TGTGCCAGCAGCCAAGGGGGACTAGCGGGAGTAGAGCAGTTCTTC. Amino acids: CASSQGGLAGVEQFF.